The 27 T cell receptor beta chains reported below all come from one sample, sequenced in a study of beta chain features in type 1 diabetes. Expressed TCRB transcripts got sequenced, as all isolated RNA was reverse transcribed. Sequencing used immunoSEQ multiplex PCR; TCRdb keeps in-frame clones, though not all of them. Of some 270,000 clones in the sample, 8% were seen once. Material for sequencing was central memory CD4+ T cells from blood. All receptors come from a woman aged 18-29 years in good health.

V usage is TRBV27 and J usage is TRBJ2-5, with D possibly matching TRBD2 (6 bases). The CDR3 totals 15 residues. CDR1 is MNHEY, CDR2 SMNVEV, per germline (reference sequence). Trimming removed 4 bases at V and 2 bases at J, with 14 bases between. Here the CDR3 reads CASSSTGTVQETQYF. The CDR3 DNA reads TGTGCCAGCAGTTCAACCGGGACTGTTCAAGAGACCCAGTACTTC.

The chain uses TRBV9 and TRBJ2-7, with D possibly being TRBD2 (6 bases). The CDR3 contains 15 residues. The V gene lost 4 bases and the J gene lost 2 bases, with 16 bases spanning the gap. CDR1 and CDR2 (germline): SGDLS, YYNGEE. The CDR3 loop is CASSQMGGRAYEQYF. CDR3 nucleotides: TGTGCCAGCAGCCAAATGGGGGGAAGAGCCTACGAGCAGTACTTC.

This clone was observed a few times. The chain recombines TRBV7-2 with TRBJ2-5; D call uncertain. The J call is doubtful: the DNA matches TRBJ2-7 better. The CDR3 runs to 13 residues. The germline CDR1 and CDR2 sequences are SGHTA and FQGNSA. This CDR3 reads CASSLKSSYEQYF. CDR3 DNA: TGTGCCAGCAGCCTCAAATCCTCCTACGAGCAGTACTTC.

This clone has more than one count but fewer than ten. The V and J genes are TRBV29-1 and TRBJ1-2, with a possible D match to TRBD1 (5 bases). The CDR3 extends over 14 amino acids. V lost 6 bases and J 4 bases, leaving 18 bases between the germline ends. From germline, CDR1 is SQVTM and CDR2 ANQGSEA. CDR3: CSVPRRRESYGYTF. CDR3 nucleotide sequence: TGCAGCGTCCCGCGGCGCAGGGAGAGCTATGGCTACACCTTC.

This clone has just a few counts. Other DNA sequences in the same sample also yield this CDR3. The gene calls are TRBV30 and TRBJ2-7; D possibly corresponds to TRBD2 (7 bases). This CDR3 has 16 residues. Trimming took 3 bases from V and 4 from J, leaving 22 bases between them. The germline gives CDR1 GTSNPN, CDR2 SVGIG (reference sequence). CDR3 region: CAWRPPGGLSGYEQYF. The DNA of the CDR3 is TGTGCCTGGAGGCCGCCCGGGGGGCTAAGTGGTTACGAGCAGTACTTC.

This clone was found many times. The V call is TRBV19, the J call TRBJ2-1; TRBD2 matches at 7 bases. This CDR3 is built from 14 residues. Germline CDR1 LNHDA, CDR2 SQIVND (reference sequence). The V and J ends lost 3 bases and 4 bases, in that order; junction bases with no gene match: 3. The CDR3 reads CASSIQRGYNEQFF. For the CDR3, the DNA is TGTGCCAGTAGTATCCAGCGGGGTTACAATGAGCAGTTCTTC.

DNA for the CDR3: TGTGCCAGCAGCTTGCACAGATTGAACACTGAAGCTTTCTTT. Translated, it gives CASSLHRLNTEAFF. The rearrangement links TRBV5-6 to TRBJ1-1; D is unresolved. Looked up from germline, CDR1 is SGHDT and CDR2 is YYEEEE. The length of the CDR3 is 14 residues. V gave up 1 base and J gave up 0 bases, with 7 bases separating them.

This chain links TRBV19 with TRBJ1-5, with D possibly TRBD1 on 5 matching bases. Trimming cost V 4 bases and J 4 bases, with 11 bases left between them. Germline CDR1 and CDR2: LNHDA and SQIVND (reference sequence). The CDR3 is 14 residues long. For the CDR3, the DNA is TGTGCCAGTAGTAATCAGGGCAGGAATCAGCCCCAGCATTTT. This sequence encodes CASSNQGRNQPQHF. Using reference TRBV19 and TRBJ1-5 for the parts outside the CDR3, the full variable domain is DGGITQSPKYLFRKEGQNVTLSCEQNLNHDAMYWYRQDPGQGLRLIYYSQIVNDFQKGDIAEGYSVSREKKESFPLTVTSAQKNPTAFYLCASSNQGRNQPQHFGDGTRLSIL.

The chain uses TRBV5-1 and TRBJ1-3; D gene uncertain. CDR1 and CDR2 from the germline V gene are SGHRS and YFSETQ. The CDR3 covers 15 residues. Trimming cost V 4 bases and J 1 base, with 12 bases left between them. This CDR3 reads CASSPGRGSGNTIYF. CDR3 in DNA: TGCGCCAGCAGCCCAGGTCGAGGGTCTGGAAACACCATATATTTT.

Only a few counts were recorded for this clone. V gene TRBV5-6 combines with J gene TRBJ1-2, with D uncertain. The CDR3 extends over 14 amino acids. The germline V gene encodes CDR1 SGHDT and CDR2 YYEEEE. The germline V and J ends were trimmed by 6 bases and 6 bases, with 18 bases remaining between them. CDR3 coding DNA: TGTGCCAGCAACCCTCAAGGTGGTCATGATGGCTACACCTTC. This gives the protein CASNPQGGHDGYTF.

This clone was recorded many times. The V call is TRBV19, the J call TRBJ2-2; D remains unclear. The germline gives CDR1 LNHDA, CDR2 SQIVND (reference sequence). This CDR3 is built from 15 residues. The ends were cut back, 1 base at V and 7 bases at J, with 13 bases in the middle. The CDR3 is CASSIGWRRIGELFF. DNA of the CDR3: TGTGCCAGTAGTATAGGGTGGAGACGGATCGGGGAGCTGTTTTTT.

V gene TRBV28 combines with J gene TRBJ1-2; D unresolved. Germline V gene data show CDR1 as MDHEN and CDR2 as SYDVKM. Trimming pared 3 bases from V and 7 bases from J, leaving 15 bases between. The CDR3 loop spans 14 amino acids. Here the CDR3 DNA reads TGTGCCAGCAGTTTCGTGGTGGGTTTGGCTGGCTACACCTTC. This sequence encodes CASSFVVGLAGYTF.

The chain joins TRBV5-6 to TRBJ1-5; D unclear. The germline V gene has CDR1 SGHDT and CDR2 YYEEEE. V was shortened by 0 bases and J by 8 bases, with 12 bases between the two germline ends. This CDR3 has 14 amino acids. As DNA, the CDR3 is TGTGCCAGCAGCTTGGCCCCGAATGGGGAGCCCCAGCATTTT. This codes for CASSLAPNGEPQHF.

The chain has TRBV7-8 and TRBJ2-3; weak D call: TRBD2 (6 bases). Trimming removed 1 base from V and 3 bases from J, with 14 bases in between. The CDR3 extends over 16 amino acids. The germline gives CDR1 SGHVS, CDR2 FQNEAQ. The CDR3 reads CASSLGGSEGTDTQYF. Here the CDR3 DNA reads TGTGCCAGCAGCTTAGGAGGATCGGAGGGGACAGATACGCAGTATTTT.

This sequence joins TRBV5-1 and TRBJ2-5; D call uncertain. V was pared by 2 bases and J by 3 bases, with 2 bases between. The length of the CDR3 is 11 residues. Germline V gives CDR1 SGHRS, CDR2 YFSETQ. The CDR3 bases are TGCGCCAGCAGCTTTAAAGAGACCCAGTACTTC. This translates into CASSFKETQYF.

This clone was seen a handful of times. The chain combines TRBV7-9 with TRBJ2-3; 11 nucleotides agree with TRBD2. The germline V gene encodes CDR1 SEHNR and CDR2 FQNEAQ (reference sequence). The V and J ends lost 5 bases and 4 bases, in that order; junction bases with no gene match: 8. The CDR3 is made up of 16 amino acids. The CDR3 DNA sequence: TGTGCCAGCAGCACCGTAGCGGGGGGGGCATCAGATACGCAGTATTTT. Translation: CASSTVAGGASDTQYF.

The chain employs TRBV7-2 and TRBJ2-4, with D uncertain. Germline-derived CDR1 and CDR2 are SGHTA and FQGNSA. Trimming took off 1 base at V and 7 bases at J, with 20 bases between the two ends. CDR3 size: 17 residues. The CDR3 region is CASSLGDPTPDRNIQYF. CDR3 nucleotides: TGTGCCAGCAGCTTAGGGGATCCGACTCCAGATCGGAACATTCAGTACTTC.

In this sample, this clone turned up a few times. The gene calls are TRBV7-9 and TRBJ2-7; TRBD1 agrees at 7 bases. J was trimmed by 7 bases and V by 0 bases; bases with no gene match: 6. Germline V gene data show CDR1 as SEHNR and CDR2 as FQNEAQ (reference sequence). The CDR3 is 14 amino acids. The CDR3 here is CASSLARGMDEQYF. CDR3 bases: TGTGCCAGCAGCTTAGCCAGGGGGATGGATGAGCAGTACTTC.

This rearrangement joins TRBV4-3 to TRBJ1-4; D gene unclear. Per germline, CDR1 LGHNA and CDR2 YSLEER. The CDR3 is made up of 12 amino acids. Trimming left V 4 bases short and J 8 bases short, with 8 bases between. CDR3 bases: TGCGCCAGCAGCCCGCGAAGGGAAAAACTGTTTTTT. Protein product: CASSPRREKLFF.

V and J are TRBV9 and TRBJ2-5; D is possibly TRBD1 (5 bases). The CDR3 sequence is 14 residues long. V dropped 0 bases and J dropped 1 base, with 7 bases sitting between them. Germline V gene sequence: CDR1 SGDLS, CDR2 YYNGEE. For the CDR3, the DNA is TGTGCCAGCAGCGTAGCTCAGGGCCAAGAGACCCAGTACTTC. It encodes CASSVAQGQETQYF. Full variable domain (outside the CDR3, taken from reference TRBV9 and TRBJ2-5): DSGVTQTPKHLITATGQRVTLRCSPRSGDLSVYWYQQSLDQGLQFLIQYYNGEERAKGNILERFSAQQFPDLHSELNLSSLELGDSALYFCASSVAQGQETQYFGPGTRLLVL.

The chain combines TRBV4-3 with TRBJ2-3; D unclear. The CDR3 contains 12 residues. Germline V gives CDR1 LGHNA, CDR2 YSLEER. The V gene lost 5 bases and the J gene lost 5 bases, with 8 bases spanning the gap. For the CDR3, the DNA is TGCGCCAGCAGCGAAGCCGGAGATACGCAGTATTTT. Amino acids: CASSEAGDTQYF.

The chain recombines TRBV6-5 with TRBJ2-1; TRBD1 matches at 8 bases. The germline V gene has CDR1 MNHEY and CDR2 SVGAGI. The junction had 3 bases not matched to a gene; V was cut back by 1 base and J by 4 bases. The CDR3 is made up of 15 amino acids. DNA of the CDR3: TGTGCCAGCAGTTACTACGGACAGGGATACAATGAGCAGTTCTTC. This codes for CASSYYGQGYNEQFF.

This clone was recorded at least ten times. V gene TRBV27 combines with J gene TRBJ2-3; D remains ambiguous. The CDR3 sequence is 15 residues long. Trimming left V 2 bases short and J 2 bases short, with 11 bases between. The germline gives CDR1 MNHEY, CDR2 SMNVEV (reference sequence). CDR3 sequence reads: CASSLGSGFTDTQYF. The CDR3 nucleotides read TGTGCCAGCAGTTTAGGGTCCGGGTTCACAGATACGCAGTATTTT.

This clone was recorded a few times. The chain carries TRBV30 and TRBJ2-2; tentatively, D is TRBD2 (6 bases). The V end was cut by 4 bases, the J end by 6 bases, with 15 bases between. This CDR3 is built from 14 residues. Germline V gene sequence: CDR1 GTSNPN, CDR2 SVGIG (reference sequence). The CDR3 protein is CAWTGTRRAGELFF. DNA for the CDR3: TGTGCCTGGACCGGGACTCGAAGGGCCGGGGAGCTGTTTTTT.

This clone has just a few counts. This chain joins TRBV12-5 and TRBJ2-1; 7 bases align to TRBD1. Trimming at V came to 3 bases and at J to 5 bases, leaving 1 base not matched to a gene. The germline V gene has CDR1 LGHNT and CDR2 FRNRAP. The CDR3 runs 13 residues. The DNA for the CDR3 is TGTGCTAGTGGTTTCGGACAGGACAATGAGCAGTTCTTC. Protein sequence: CASGFGQDNEQFF.

This clone showed up just a few times. Other nucleotide sequences from this sample produce the same CDR3. The chain employs TRBV5-1 and TRBJ1-1; no firm D call. The germline CDR1 and CDR2 sequences are SGHRS and YFSETQ. The CDR3 covers 14 residues. With 0 bases removed from V and 0 bases from J, the gap between germline ends came to 6 bases. The CDR3 coding sequence is TGCGCCAGCAGCTTGGGCACACTGAACACTGAAGCTTTCTTT. Its translation: CASSLGTLNTEAFF.

The chain carries TRBV7-8 and TRBJ1-5; 7 nucleotides line up with TRBD1. With V trimmed by 5 bases and J by 4 bases, 8 bases remained unmatched. The CDR3 extends over 15 amino acids. Germline V gene sequence: CDR1 SGHVS, CDR2 FQNEAQ. CDR3 loop: CASSPGQSANQPQHF. Here the CDR3 DNA reads TGTGCCAGCAGCCCGGGACAGTCGGCAAATCAGCCCCAGCATTTT. Variable domain in full (rest from reference TRBV7-8 and TRBJ1-5): GAGVSQSPRYKVAKRGQDVALRCDPISGHVSLFWYQQALGQGPEFLTYFQNEAQLDKSGLPSDRFFAERPEGSVSTLKIQRTQQEDSAVYLCASSPGQSANQPQHFGDGTRLSIL.